This is a list of T cell receptor beta chains from one sample in a study of control samples from healthy donors and cancer patients. Here immunoSEQ multiplex PCR was the method, and the copy in TCRdb shows in-frame clones only, minus some. The sample has tens of thousands of clones, 88% seen once; the top ten hold around 6%. Sample: blood. These receptors were obtained from a woman in her fifties or sixties in good health. CDR3s include the opening cysteine and the closing phenylalanine or tryptophan. The D gene is left open where the match is weak. Size is omitted from some rows. Given values are once, few, many or a class for expanded clones.

J,D,size,V,DNA,CDR3
TRBJ2-1,NA,NA,TRBV11-2,TGTGCCAGCAGCTTAGGGCACTTCAATGAGCAGTTCTTC,CASSLGHFNEQFF
TRBJ2-7,NA,NA,TRBV2,TGTGCCAGCAGTGAAGTTCAGATCATCTCCTACGAGCAGTACTTC,CASSEVQIISYEQYF
TRBJ2-2,NA,NA,TRBV6-5,TGTGCCAGCACCTCGGCTAACACCGGGGAGCTGTTTTTT,CASTSANTGELFF
TRBJ2-3,NA,NA,TRBV19,TGTGCCAGTAGTATAGATTTAGGCAGCCTTAGGCAGTATTTT,CASSIDLGSLRQYF
TRBJ2-2,NA,NA,TRBV20-1,TGCAGTGCTAGAGCCACCGGGGAGCTGTTTTTT,CSARATGELFF
TRBJ2-1,TRBD2,once,TRBV5-8,TGTGCCAGCAGCTTTAGCGGGGCTGTCTACAATGAGCAGTTCTTC,CASSFSGAVYNEQFF
TRBJ1-3,TRBD1,NA,TRBV18,TGTGCCAGCTCACCGGGACAGAGCTCTGGAAACACCATATATTTT,CASSPGQSSGNTIYF
TRBJ1-2,NA,NA,TRBV5-1,TGCGCCAGCAGCAGGGGCCCATCGGATGGCTACACCTTC,CASSRGPSDGYTF
TRBJ2-7,TRBD1,NA,TRBV11-3,TGTGCCAGCAGCCTAGGTACAGGGGCCTCCTACGAGCAGTACTTC,CASSLGTGASYEQYF
TRBJ2-7,NA,NA,TRBV7-8,TGTGCCAGCAGCTTGTGGACCGGTCGGGCATACGAGCAGTACTTC,CASSLWTGRAYEQYF
TRBJ2-7,NA,NA,TRBV6-6,TGTGCCAGCAGTGAGGACACGGCCAGCTCCTACGAGCAGTACTTC,CASSEDTASSYEQYF
TRBJ1-6,NA,NA,TRBV30,TGTGCCTGGAGCTACGGTGGAAATTCACCCCTCCACTTT,CAWSYGGNSPLHF
TRBJ1-2,TRBD1,few,TRBV7-9,TGTGCCAGCAGCTTAGTCACAGGGGTGTTCTATGGCTACACCTTC,CASSLVTGVFYGYTF
TRBJ2-7,TRBD1,NA,TRBV5-1,TGCGCCAGCAGCTCCGGGACAGACCCTTCGGACGAGCAGTACTTC,CASSSGTDPSDEQYF
TRBJ2-7,TRBD1,NA,TRBV7-9,TGTGCCAGCAGCGCTACCGGGACAGGGTTTCGCGAGCAGTACTTC,CASSATGTGFREQYF
TRBJ2-1,NA,NA,TRBV27,TGTGCCAGCACCGCCCCCCCCCGTTACAATGAGCAGTTCTTC,CASTAPPRYNEQFF
TRBJ1-1,TRBD1,once,TRBV19,TGTGCCAGTAACAGGGGCATGAACACTGAAGCTTTCTTT,CASNRGMNTEAFF
TRBJ2-3,TRBD2,NA,TRBV4-1,TGCGCCAGCAGCCAAGATCAGGGAGGGACAGATACGCAGTATTTT,CASSQDQGGTDTQYF
TRBJ1-5,NA,NA,TRBV9,TGTGCCAGCAGCGTGGGATCAAACAGGAATCAGCCCCAGCATTTT,CASSVGSNRNQPQHF
TRBJ1-6,NA,NA,TRBV27,TGTGCCAGCAGTCCTTTAAGACCCTATAATTCACCCCTCCACTTT,CASSPLRPYNSPLHF
TRBJ2-2,NA,NA,TRBV14,TGTGCCAGCAGCCAAAATTACTACACCGGGGAGCTGTTTTTT,CASSQNYYTGELFF
TRBJ1-2,NA,NA,TRBV6-5,TGTGCCAGCAGCAGTCCGTTGGGTAACTATGGCTACACCTTC,CASSSPLGNYGYTF
TRBJ1-2,TRBD1,once,TRBV9,TGTGCCAGCAGCCGGGACAGGGGCTATGGCTACACCTTC,CASSRDRGYGYTF
TRBJ2-2,NA,NA,TRBV9,TGTGCCAGCAGCGCCCGTTTCTCGTGGGGCGGGGAGCTGTTTTTT,CASSARFSWGGELFF
TRBJ1-1,NA,NA,TRBV12-3/TRBV12-4,TGTGCCAGCAGTTGGGGGGGTCCTACTGAAGCTTTCTTT,CASSWGGPTEAFF